These 32 T cell receptor beta chains share one sample of origin, sequenced in a study of blood T cells in healthy people across ages. It was with a sample-barcoded 5' primer and a J-beta primer mix that a second PCR of roughly 6 to 11 cycles was run. MiXCR was run by TCRdb on the 5' RACE reads, yielding one entry per CDR3 protein. Of hundreds of thousands of distinct CDR3 sequences in the sample, around 42% are singletons; the top ten hold about a fifth. Sequencing was done on a sample of blood. These receptors all come from a man aged 60-69 years in good health.

This clonotype was observed a few times. The J gene is TRBJ1-2, the V gene TRBV29-1; TRBD1 matches at 9 bases. Unmatched junction bases numbered 4, after V lost 4 bases and J lost 4 bases. Per the germline V gene, CDR1 is SQVTM and CDR2 is ANQGSEA. The CDR3 spans 13 residues. The CDR3 DNA reads TGCAGCGTTGGGGACAGGGCGTTCTATGGCTACACCTTC. Translation: CSVGDRAFYGYTF.

V usage is TRBV28 and J usage is TRBJ2-7; D gene unclear. The J call may not be correct, given that the DNA end is closer to TRBJ2-5. CDR1 and CDR2 from the germline V gene are MDHEN and SYDVKM. The CDR3 loop spans 14 amino acids. The CDR3 sequence: CASSPMGPRETQYF. The CDR3 DNA reads TGTGCCAGCAGCCCCATGGGCCCCCGAGAGACCCAGTACTTC.

A word on this clonotype: Germline is not matched at one junction end, which may reflect a read error. This chain uses TRBV6-6 with TRBJ2-1, with D uncertain. This CDR3 is built from 14 residues. Germline lookup yields CDR1 MNHNY and CDR2 SVGAGI (reference sequence). The DNA for the CDR3 is TGTGCCGGCAGCACAAGGAGCTCCTACAATGAGCAGTTCTTC. This codes for CAGSTRSSYNEQFF.

CDR3 nucleotides: TGCAGTGCTAGAGATCTCAGGGCCGCTGGGCGGGGCCTCACAGATACGCAGTATTTT. Protein product: CSARDLRAAGRGLTDTQYF. The V gene is TRBV20-1, the J gene TRBJ2-3; possibly TRBD2 for D (6 bases). Germline V gene sequence: CDR1 DFQATT, CDR2 SNEGSKA (reference sequence). This CDR3 region has 19 residues. V was cut by 0 bases and J by 2 bases, with 24 bases left in between.

This sequence joins TRBV3-1 and TRBJ2-7, with a tentative D call TRBD2 (5 bases). The germline V and J ends were trimmed by 0 bases and 3 bases, with 12 bases remaining between them. Germline V gene sequence: CDR1 LGHDT, CDR2 YNNKEL (reference sequence). The CDR3 is 15 amino acids. CDR3 bases: TGTGCCAGCAGCCAAGATCTCCAGGACTTCTACGAGCAGTACTTC. Translated: CASSQDLQDFYEQYF.

In this sample, this clonotype turned up once. The rearrangement joins TRBV28 to TRBJ2-7; no reliable D call. CDR3 length: 14 residues. Trimming took 1 base from V and 0 from J, leaving 7 bases between them. Germline CDR1 MDHEN, CDR2 SYDVKM. This CDR3 is CASSLSWGSYEQYF. CDR3 coding DNA: TGTGCCAGCAGTTTATCGTGGGGCTCCTACGAGCAGTACTTC. Filled out from reference TRBV28 and TRBJ2-7, the complete variable domain reads DVKVTQSSRYLVKRTGEKVFLECVQDMDHENMFWYRQDPGLGLRLIYFSYDVKMKEKGDIPEGYSVSREKKERFSLILESASTNQTSMYLCASSLSWGSYEQYFGPGTRLTVT.

The chain recombines TRBV29-1 with TRBJ2-4; TRBD2 might be the D (5 bases). The J call may be incorrect, as the DNA end agrees better with TRBJ2-5. Germline V gene data show CDR1 as SQVTM and CDR2 as ANQGSEA. The CDR3 has 12 residues. CDR3 sequence: CSGERTGETQYF. The CDR3 DNA reads as TGCAGCGGGGAGAGAACCGGGGAGACCCAGTACTTC.

This clonotype was detected only a few times. A much larger clone is a single base away; this may be a read error. This chain uses TRBV27 with TRBJ1-2; 7 bases map to TRBD1. Germline loops: CDR1 MNHEY, CDR2 SMNVEV (reference sequence). With V trimmed by 5 bases and J by 6 bases, 6 bases remained unmatched. The CDR3 runs 13 residues. DNA for the CDR3: TGTGCCAGCAGTGCCCGGGACAGCCATGGCTACACCTTC. This codes for CASSARDSHGYTF.

Comment on this clonotype: With a much larger clone just one base away, this may be a read error. In nucleotides, the CDR3 is TGTGCCAGCAGGGACAGTGAGCAGTTCTTC. This gives the protein CASRDSEQFF. The chain is built from TRBV2 and TRBJ2-1, with a tentative D call TRBD1 (6 bases). Germline V gene data show CDR1 as SNHLY and CDR2 as FYNNEI. The CDR3 has 10 amino acids. V lost 6 bases to trimming and J lost 9 bases, with 6 bases between them.

The chain links TRBV7-6 to TRBJ2-7; 7 nucleotides agree with TRBD2. Germline V CDR1 and CDR2: SGHVS, FNYEAQ. This CDR3 comprises 16 residues. With 0 bases clipped from V and 7 bases from J, the junction kept 12 bases outside the gene matches. The CDR3 reads CASSLAGGGGWDEQYF. The CDR3 DNA reads TGTGCCAGCAGCTTAGCGGGCGGGGGAGGCTGGGATGAGCAGTACTTC.

This chain uses TRBV4-2 with TRBJ2-1; D might be TRBD2 (8 bases). The DNA matches TRBJ2-7 better at its end, which makes the J call doubtful. The V gene's germline CDR1 is LGHNA and CDR2 YNFKEQ. This CDR3 contains 17 residues. The CDR3: CASSQDLGTRGPNEQYF. The CDR3, as DNA: TGTGCCAGCAGCCAAGATTTAGGGACTAGGGGGCCCAATGAGCAGTACTTC.

The chain employs TRBV6-2 or TRBV6-3 and TRBJ2-5; TRBD1 is a possible D gene (6 bases). The CDR3 has 12 residues. Germline loops: CDR1 MNHEY, CDR2 SVGEGT. V lost 6 bases and J 5 bases, leaving 10 bases between the germline ends. The CDR3 sequence is CASSPTGETQYF. The CDR3 bases are TGTGCCAGCAGCCCCACAGGGGAGACCCAGTACTTC.

The chain couples TRBV4-1 to TRBJ2-3, with 8 positions matching TRBD2. In germline, CDR1 is MGHRA, CDR2 YSYEKL. The CDR3 consists of 19 residues. V gave up 1 base and J gave up 5 bases; unmatched junction bases: 17. For the CDR3, the DNA is TGCGCCAGCAGCCAAGCTCCGGGGGGGGCACAGAGCCCGAGAGATACGCAGTATTTT. This translates into CASSQAPGGAQSPRDTQYF.

The genes are TRBV3-1 and TRBJ1-4, with D unresolved. V was shortened by 3 bases and J by 4 bases, with 15 bases between the two germline ends. Germline V CDR1 and CDR2: LGHDT, YNNKEL (reference sequence). This CDR3 contains 16 residues. Here the CDR3 DNA reads TGTGCCAGCAGCCACAGGTCCGGCCCCGATAATGAAAAACTGTTTTTT. This sequence encodes CASSHRSGPDNEKLFF.

The V gene is TRBV5-1, the J gene TRBJ1-6, with D hard to call. Trimming took 2 bases from V and 9 from J, leaving 18 bases between them. The CDR3 has 16 residues. The germline V gene encodes CDR1 SGHRS and CDR2 YFSETQ. In nucleotides, the CDR3 is TGCGCCAGCAGCTTCGACCCGCTAACCCCGTCTTCACCCCTCCACTTT. Amino acids: CASSFDPLTPSSPLHF. The entire variable domain, with the rest obtained from reference TRBV5-1 and TRBJ1-6, is as follows: KAGVTQTPRYLIKTRGQQVTLSCSPISGHRSVSWYQQTPGQGLQFLFEYFSETQRNKGNFPGRFSGRQFSNSRSEMNVSTLELGDSALYLCASSFDPLTPSSPLHFGNGTRLTVT.

The chain joins TRBV3-1 to TRBJ2-5; 9 bases line up with TRBD1. The V gene end was trimmed by 5 bases and the J gene end by 4 bases; junction bases not matched to a gene: 11. The CDR3 consists of 16 residues. Germline CDR1 is LGHDT and CDR2 is YNNKEL (reference sequence). The CDR3 coding sequence is TGTGCCAGCAGCACCCGGACAGGGGAGGTGGGAGAGACCCAGTACTTC. The encoded protein is CASSTRTGEVGETQYF.

The chain combines TRBV10-3 with TRBJ2-3, with a weak D call TRBD1 (8 bases). CDR3 size: 17 residues. V was shortened by 0 bases and J by 1 base, with 14 bases between the two germline ends. The V gene's germline CDR1 is ENHRY and CDR2 SYGVKD. The CDR3: CAISESQGGSRTDTQYF. CDR3 sequence (DNA): TGTGCCATCAGTGAGTCACAGGGGGGGTCACGCACAGATACGCAGTATTTT.

V is TRBV12-3 or TRBV12-4 and J is TRBJ2-4; possibly TRBD2 for D (5 bases). The germline V and J ends were trimmed by 6 bases and 13 bases, with 16 bases remaining between them. CDR3 length: 12 amino acids. CDR3 coding DNA: TGTGCCAGCAGCCCGACTTCCTGGGAGCAGTACTTC. Translation: CASSPTSWEQYF.

This clonotype appeared many times. V gene TRBV28 combines with J gene TRBJ2-7, with TRBD1 matching over 11 bases. The CDR3 has 13 amino acids. From germline, CDR1 is MDHEN and CDR2 SYDVKM. Trimming cost V 5 bases and J 7 bases; bases outside gene matches: 4. As DNA, the CDR3 is TGTGCCAGCAGTCCGGACAGGGGGCGTGAGCAGTACTTC. The encoded protein is CASSPDRGREQYF.

The chain employs TRBV3-1 and TRBJ2-7; D is unresolved. Trimming stripped 5 bases from V and 2 bases from J, with 13 bases between. Germline-derived CDR1 and CDR2 are LGHDT and YNNKEL (reference sequence). This CDR3 is 14 amino acids long. The CDR3 DNA reads TGTGCCAGCAGCAAATGGGAATACCCCTACGAGCAGTACTTC. Translating it yields CASSKWEYPYEQYF.

V and J are TRBV4-3 and TRBJ1-2; possibly TRBD1 for D (5 bases). This CDR3 has 15 residues. Germline V gives CDR1 LGHNA, CDR2 YSLEER. The V end was cut by 1 base, the J end by 6 bases, with 15 bases between. CDR3 sequence reads: CASSQVVAGYHGYTF. The CDR3 bases are TGCGCCAGCAGCCAAGTGGTGGCAGGGTATCATGGCTACACCTTC.

The chain couples TRBV28 to TRBJ2-7; D may be TRBD1 (5 bases). V was pared by 4 bases and J by 3 bases, with 16 bases between. CDR3 length equals 15 residues. Germline V gene lookup returns CDR1 MDHEN and CDR2 SYDVKM. The CDR3 DNA is TGTGCCAGCAGTTCAAGTATCCGACAGAACTACGAGCAGTACTTC. This sequence encodes CASSSSIRQNYEQYF. The full variable domain, its missing parts supplied by reference TRBV28 and TRBJ2-7, is DVKVTQSSRYLVKRTGEKVFLECVQDMDHENMFWYRQDPGLGLRLIYFSYDVKMKEKGDIPEGYSVSREKKERFSLILESASTNQTSMYLCASSSSIRQNYEQYFGPGTRLTVT.

This clonotype was seen just once. The chain combines TRBV6-2 or TRBV6-3 with TRBJ1-5, with 12 bases aligning to TRBD1. Germline V gives CDR1 MNHEY, CDR2 SVGEGT. The trim removed 6 bases at V and 7 bases at J, leaving 10 bases unmatched. The CDR3 consists of 16 residues. The CDR3 DNA reads TGTGCCAGCAGCCCAGGGACAGGGGGCGCTTGGCAGCCCCAGCATTTT. It yields the protein CASSPGTGGAWQPQHF.

V and J are TRBV6-1 and TRBJ2-4; tentative D call: TRBD1 (5 bases). The CDR3 sequence is 14 residues long. Trimming took off 6 bases at V and 6 bases at J, with 15 bases between the two ends. Germline values: CDR1 MNHNS, CDR2 SASEGT. This CDR3 is CASRGQGMGNIQYF. The CDR3 DNA reads TGTGCCAGCAGAGGACAAGGGATGGGAAACATTCAGTACTTC.

The rearrangement uses TRBV10-3 and TRBJ1-4; TRBD1 is a possible D gene (5 bases). V lost 8 bases, J lost 6 bases, and 16 bases lay in between. Germline CDR1 reads ENHRY; CDR2 reads SYGVKD. The CDR3 runs to 14 residues. The CDR3 DNA follows: TGTGCCATCGGGAGTGGCGGGGCTGATGAAAAACTGTTTTTT. This encodes CAIGSGGADEKLFF.

V usage is TRBV5-1 and J usage is TRBJ1-5, with 7 bases matching TRBD1. Losses at the gene ends were 3 bases for V and 3 bases for J; bases not matched to a gene: 6. The germline V gene encodes CDR1 SGHRS and CDR2 YFSETQ. CDR3 size: 15 residues. CDR3 sequence (DNA): TGCGCCAGCAGCTCCGGGACAGACATCAATCAGCCCCAGCATTTT. Amino acids: CASSSGTDINQPQHF.

This chain joins TRBV28 and TRBJ2-1; 7 nucleotides align to TRBD2. Losses at the gene ends were 7 bases for V and 5 bases for J; bases not matched to a gene: 5. In germline, CDR1 is MDHEN, CDR2 SYDVKM. This CDR3 contains 13 residues. As DNA, the CDR3 is TGTGCCAGCAAGGTCGGGACTAACAATGAGCAGTTCTTC. It encodes CASKVGTNNEQFF.

This clonotype was found a few times. The gene calls are TRBV12-3 or TRBV12-4 and TRBJ2-3; maybe TRBD1 (7 bases). CDR3 length equals 15 residues. With 8 bases removed from V and 2 bases from J, the gap between germline ends came to 17 bases. DNA of the CDR3: TGTGCCAGCTCCCAGGACAGGAGGGACACAGATACGCAGTATTTT. Encoded protein: CASSQDRRDTDTQYF.

Worth noting for this clonotype: A much more abundant neighbour one base away suggests this may be a read error. This chain joins TRBV14 and TRBJ1-2, with D unresolved. The CDR3 totals 16 residues. Per germline, CDR1 SGHDN and CDR2 FVKESK. CDR3 sequence reads: CASSQGPRQAAYDYTF. Written as DNA, the CDR3 is TGTGCCAGCAGCCAAGGCCCCCGCCAAGCGGCCTATGACTACACCTTC. Looking up the rest from reference TRBV14 and TRBJ1-2 gives the full variable domain: EAGVTQFPSHSVIEKGQTVTLRCDPISGHDNLYWYRRVMGKEIKFLLHFVKESKQDESGMPNNRFLAERTGGTYSTLKVQPAELEDSGVYFCASSQGPRQAAYDYTFGSGTRLTVV.

The rearrangement links TRBV7-2 to TRBJ2-5, with D possibly being TRBD2 (6 bases). This CDR3 contains 15 residues. CDR1 SGHTA and CDR2 FQGNSA come from the germline V gene. Between the trimmed V and J ends, which lost 1 base and 2 bases, there was a span of 11 bases. For the CDR3, the DNA is TGTGCCAGCAGCTTAGAGGAGGGGCCTCAAGAGACCCAGTACTTC. As protein: CASSLEEGPQETQYF.

As to this clonotype: A much more abundant neighbour one base away suggests this may be a read error. The chain combines TRBV28 with TRBJ1-5; D is undetermined. Germline lookup yields CDR1 MDHEN and CDR2 SYDVKM. This CDR3 has 14 residues. This CDR3 is CDSTKKGHNQPQHF. For the CDR3, the DNA is TGTGACAGCACTAAAAAGGGCCACAATCAGCCCCAGCATTTT.

The chain employs TRBV14 and TRBJ2-1; D is unclear. Per the germline V gene, CDR1 is SGHDN and CDR2 is FVKESK. V dropped 4 bases and J dropped 9 bases, with 13 bases sitting between them. CDR3 length equals 13 residues. CDR3 region: CASSLISSAEQFF. CDR3 bases: TGTGCCAGCAGCCTCATAAGCTCGGCTGAGCAGTTCTTC. The full variable domain, in which reference TRBV14 and TRBJ2-1 provide the parts outside the CDR3, is EAGVTQFPSHSVIEKGQTVTLRCDPISGHDNLYWYRRVMGKEIKFLLHFVKESKQDESGMPNNRFLAERTGGTYSTLKVQPAELEDSGVYFCASSLISSAEQFFGPGTRLTVL.